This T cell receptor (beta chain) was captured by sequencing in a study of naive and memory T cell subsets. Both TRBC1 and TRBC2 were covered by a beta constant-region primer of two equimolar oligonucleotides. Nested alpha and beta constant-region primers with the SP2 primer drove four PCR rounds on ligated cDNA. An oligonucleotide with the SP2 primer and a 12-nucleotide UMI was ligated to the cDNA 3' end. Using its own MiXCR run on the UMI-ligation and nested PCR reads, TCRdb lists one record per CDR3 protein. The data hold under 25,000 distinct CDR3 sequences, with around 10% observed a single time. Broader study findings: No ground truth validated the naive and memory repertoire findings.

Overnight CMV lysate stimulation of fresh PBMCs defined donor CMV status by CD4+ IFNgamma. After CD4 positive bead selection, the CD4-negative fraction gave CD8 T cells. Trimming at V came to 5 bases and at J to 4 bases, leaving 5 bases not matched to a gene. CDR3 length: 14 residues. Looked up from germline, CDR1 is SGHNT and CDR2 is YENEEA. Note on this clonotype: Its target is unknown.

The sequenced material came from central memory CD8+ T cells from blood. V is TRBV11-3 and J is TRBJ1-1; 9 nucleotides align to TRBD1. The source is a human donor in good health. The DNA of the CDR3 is TGTGCCAGCAGCATCACAGGGGGCTCCACTGAAGCTTTCTTT. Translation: CASSITGGSTEAFF. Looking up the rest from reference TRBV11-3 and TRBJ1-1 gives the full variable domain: EAGVVQSPRYKIIEKKQPVAFWCNPISGHNTLYWYLQNLGQGPELLIRYENEEAVDDSQLPKDRFSAERLKGVDSTLKIQPAELGDSAVYLCASSITGGSTEAFFGQGTRLTVV.